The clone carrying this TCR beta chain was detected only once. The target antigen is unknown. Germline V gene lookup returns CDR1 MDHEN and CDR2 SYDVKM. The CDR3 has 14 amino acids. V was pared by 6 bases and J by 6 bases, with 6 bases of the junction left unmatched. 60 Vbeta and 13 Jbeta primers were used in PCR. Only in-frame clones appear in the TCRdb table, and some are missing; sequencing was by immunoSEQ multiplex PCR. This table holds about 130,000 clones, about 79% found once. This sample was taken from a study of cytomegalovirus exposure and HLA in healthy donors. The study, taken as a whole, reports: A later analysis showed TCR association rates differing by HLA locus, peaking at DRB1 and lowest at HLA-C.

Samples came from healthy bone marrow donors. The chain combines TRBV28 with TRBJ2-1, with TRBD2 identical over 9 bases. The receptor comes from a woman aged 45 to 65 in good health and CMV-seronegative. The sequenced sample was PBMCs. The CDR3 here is CASSLGTSFNEQFF. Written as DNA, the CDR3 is TGTGCCAGCAGCTTGGGGACTAGCTTCAATGAGCAGTTCTTC. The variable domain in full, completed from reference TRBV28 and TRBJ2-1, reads DVKVTQSSRYLVKRTGEKVFLECVQDMDHENMFWYRQDPGLGLRLIYFSYDVKMKEKGDIPEGYSVSREKKERFSLILESASTNQTSMYLCASSLGTSFNEQFFGPGTRLTVL.